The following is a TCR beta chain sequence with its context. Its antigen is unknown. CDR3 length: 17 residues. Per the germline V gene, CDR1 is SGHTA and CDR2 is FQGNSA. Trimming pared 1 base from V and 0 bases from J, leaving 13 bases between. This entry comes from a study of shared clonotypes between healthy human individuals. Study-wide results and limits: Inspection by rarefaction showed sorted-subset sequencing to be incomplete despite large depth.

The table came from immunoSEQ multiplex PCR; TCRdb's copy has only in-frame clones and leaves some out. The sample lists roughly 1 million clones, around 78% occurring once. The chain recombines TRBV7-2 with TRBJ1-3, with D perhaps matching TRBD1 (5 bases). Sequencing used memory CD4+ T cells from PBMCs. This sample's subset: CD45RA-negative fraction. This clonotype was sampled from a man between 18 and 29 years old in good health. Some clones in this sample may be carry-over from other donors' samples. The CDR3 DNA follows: TGTGCCAGCAGCTTAGGGGTCGCAGGGAGCTCTGGAAACACCATATATTTT. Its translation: CASSLGVAGSSGNTIYF.